One sample yielded the 26 T cell receptor beta chains listed below, sequenced in a study of cytomegalovirus exposure and HLA in healthy donors. 60 Vbeta and 13 Jbeta primers were used in PCR. Sequencing used immunoSEQ multiplex PCR; TCRdb keeps in-frame clones, though not all of them. The data contain 100,000 or so clones, about 60% of them singletons. Material for sequencing was PBMCs. Every receptor here comes from a human donor in good health.

This chain connects TRBV2 to TRBJ2-2; unclear D gene. The CDR3 runs to 12 residues. Germline CDR1 reads SNHLY; CDR2 reads FYNNEI. With 1 base removed from V and 8 bases from J, the gap between germline ends came to 5 bases. This CDR3 is CASSEGTGELFF. The DNA for the CDR3 is TGTGCCAGCAGTGAAGGCACTGGGGAGCTGTTTTTT.

The table lists this clone with a count of one. This chain connects TRBV5-1 to TRBJ2-1; 7 bases line up with TRBD2. The CDR3 consists of 15 residues. Losses at the gene ends were 1 base for V and 4 bases for J; bases not matched to a gene: 5. The germline CDR1 and CDR2 sequences are SGHRS and YFSETQ. This CDR3 is CASSLKRDSYNEQFF. The DNA of the CDR3 is TGCGCCAGCAGCTTGAAGCGGGACTCATACAATGAGCAGTTCTTC.

The gene calls are TRBV27 and TRBJ2-5; 9 bases line up with TRBD2. CDR1 is MNHEY, CDR2 SMNVEV, per germline (reference sequence). V lost 5 bases and J lost 3; bases outside the gene matches: 10. The CDR3 is 16 residues long. The CDR3 here is CASSASTSGGEETQYF. CDR3 nucleotides: TGTGCCAGCAGTGCTTCGACTAGCGGTGGGGAAGAGACCCAGTACTTC.

A word on this clone: Other nucleotide sequences in the sample specify the same CDR3. The V and J genes are TRBV28 and TRBJ1-4, with TRBD1 identical over 8 bases. Germline V gene sequence: CDR1 MDHEN, CDR2 SYDVKM. Germline trimming cut 3 bases from V and 5 bases from J; bases unmatched to any gene: 2. This CDR3 has 14 amino acids. The CDR3 region is CASSLQGANEKLFF. CDR3 in DNA: TGTGCCAGCAGTTTGCAGGGGGCGAATGAAAAACTGTTTTTT. Full variable domain (rest looked up from reference TRBV28 and TRBJ1-4): DVKVTQSSRYLVKRTGEKVFLECVQDMDHENMFWYRQDPGLGLRLIYFSYDVKMKEKGDIPEGYSVSREKKERFSLILESASTNQTSMYLCASSLQGANEKLFFGSGTQLSVL.

Notes on this clone: The final CDR3 position lacks the conserved phenylalanine or tryptophan, pointing to a likely read error. The chain combines TRBV5-1 with TRBJ2-7, with 7 bases aligning to TRBD1. Unmatched junction bases numbered 6, after V lost 0 bases and J lost 6 bases. The CDR3 covers 14 residues. The germline V gene encodes CDR1 SGHRS and CDR2 YFSETQ. The CDR3: CASSLGQGFSEQYL. CDR3 DNA: TGCGCCAGCAGCTTGGGACAGGGTTTCAGCGAGCAGTACCTC.

This chain joins TRBV30 and TRBJ2-2, with 11 bases identical to TRBD2. With V trimmed by 3 bases and J by 3 bases, 21 bases remained unmatched. Per germline, CDR1 GTSNPN and CDR2 SVGIG (reference sequence). This CDR3 comprises 21 residues. For the CDR3, the DNA is TGTGCCTGGAGCGGGCCCCCACTAGCGGGAGTGCCCCCATACGACACCGGGGAGCTGTTTTTT. Its protein is CAWSGPPLAGVPPYDTGELFF.

This clone was seen a handful of times. The rearrangement uses TRBV5-1 and TRBJ2-7, with D possibly matching TRBD1 (7 bases). The CDR3 runs 14 residues. Germline V gene sequence: CDR1 SGHRS, CDR2 YFSETQ. V lost 4 bases and J lost 3, with 14 bases in between. CDR3 loop: CASSLRGADYEQYF. In nucleotides, the CDR3 is TGCGCCAGCAGCCTCAGGGGGGCGGACTACGAGCAGTACTTC.

The chain couples TRBV6-4 to TRBJ1-4, with D possibly TRBD1 on 5 matching bases. This CDR3 comprises 13 residues. The V end lost 3 bases, the J end lost 8 bases, and 10 bases lay between the germline ends. CDR1 and CDR2 from the germline V gene are MRHNA and SNTAGT. CDR3 sequence reads: CASSEGAAEKLFF. The CDR3 nucleotides are TGTGCCAGCAGTGAAGGGGCGGCCGAAAAACTGTTTTTT.

This clone was observed a handful of times. The rearrangement uses TRBV4-2 and TRBJ2-5; 8 nucleotides agree with TRBD2. CDR3 length: 15 amino acids. The germline gives CDR1 LGHNA, CDR2 YNFKEQ. V shed 1 base, J shed 4 bases, and the junction held 5 bases outside the gene matches. CDR3 coding DNA: TGTGCCAGCAGCCAAGTATCCACTAGCGGAGAGACCCAGTACTTC. The encoded protein is CASSQVSTSGETQYF.

The genes are TRBV11-2 and TRBJ1-3, with D possibly matching TRBD1 (6 bases). Germline V gene sequence: CDR1 SGHAT, CDR2 FQNNGV. The CDR3 covers 17 residues. V was shortened by 1 base and J by 0 bases, with 13 bases between the two germline ends. CDR3: CASSLGSTGSSGNTIYF. The CDR3 DNA reads TGTGCCAGCAGCTTAGGCTCTACAGGGAGCTCTGGAAACACCATATATTTT. Looking up the rest from reference TRBV11-2 and TRBJ1-3 gives the full variable domain: EAGVAQSPRYKIIEKRQSVAFWCNPISGHATLYWYQQILGQGPKLLIQFQNNGVVDDSQLPKDRFSAERLKGVDSTLKIQPAKLEDSAVYLCASSLGSTGSSGNTIYFGEGSWLTVV.

The chain combines TRBV5-3 with TRBJ2-5; TRBD2 matches at 13 bases. TRBV5-3 qualifies as an ORF whose function is uncertain. CDR3 length: 17 residues. The trim removed 4 bases at V and 4 bases at J, leaving 10 bases unmatched. CDR3 amino acids: CARSQGLAGAVGETQYF. The CDR3 nucleotides read TGTGCCAGAAGCCAAGGACTAGCGGGAGCTGTAGGAGAGACCCAGTACTTC.

In this sample, this clone turned up a few times. This chain joins TRBV2 and TRBJ2-5; no firm D call. With the DNA end fitting TRBJ2-7 better, the J assignment may be wrong. The CDR3 has 13 amino acids. Germline values: CDR1 SNHLY, CDR2 FYNNEI. CDR3 region: CASRADSSYEQYF. As DNA, the CDR3 is TGTGCCAGCAGGGCGGATAGCTCCTACGAGCAGTACTTC.

This clone has just one count. This chain uses TRBV6-1 with TRBJ2-7; D not resolved. The germline gives CDR1 MNHNS, CDR2 SASEGT. V dropped 3 bases and J dropped 5 bases, with 11 bases sitting between them. The CDR3 totals 13 residues. CDR3 in amino acids: CASSDWKRHEQYF. The CDR3 DNA sequence: TGTGCCAGCAGTGATTGGAAGCGCCACGAGCAGTACTTC.

V usage is TRBV6-1 and J usage is TRBJ2-7; 9 bases align to TRBD2. CDR3 length: 13 amino acids. From germline, CDR1 is MNHNS and CDR2 SASEGT. Germline trimming cut 6 bases from V and 5 bases from J; bases unmatched to any gene: 5. DNA for the CDR3: TGTGCCAGCAGCCCAAGACTAGCGGACGAGCAGTACTTC. This sequence encodes CASSPRLADEQYF.

The chain joins TRBV2 to TRBJ1-4, with 8 positions matching TRBD1. The CDR3 length is 17 residues. Germline V gene lookup returns CDR1 SNHLY and CDR2 FYNNEI. V gave up 4 bases and J gave up 1 base; unmatched junction bases: 8. CDR3 in amino acids: CASSGRGLSGTNEKLFF. DNA of the CDR3: TGTGCCAGCAGTGGCAGGGGGCTTTCGGGAACTAATGAAAAACTGTTTTTT.

The genes are TRBV7-8 and TRBJ1-2, with D uncertain. Germline CDR1 is SGHVS and CDR2 is FQNEAQ. Trimming shortened V by 1 base and J by 7 bases, and 22 bases separated the two germline ends. CDR3 length: 17 residues. CDR3 coding DNA: TGTGCCAGCAGCTTAGATCCCGGGAAATCGTTATTAGGTGGCTACACCTTC. Its translation is CASSLDPGKSLLGGYTF.

The CDR3 sequence: CASSLGTGDSPLHF. The CDR3 coding sequence is TGTGCCAGTAGTCTGGGGACAGGGGATTCACCCCTCCACTTT. V is TRBV19 and J is TRBJ1-6; 10 nucleotides line up with TRBD1. Germline-derived CDR1 and CDR2 are LNHDA and SQIVND (reference sequence). The CDR3 is made up of 14 amino acids. Trimming took 5 bases from V and 8 from J; bases not matched to a gene: 3.

J is TRBJ1-1 and V is TRBV5-1, with TRBD1 matching over 7 bases. The CDR3 extends over 15 amino acids. The trim removed 4 bases at V and 5 bases at J, leaving 11 bases unmatched. CDR1 and CDR2 from the germline V gene are SGHRS and YFSETQ. CDR3 coding DNA: TGCGCCAGCAGCGCAGACAGGGTTGGGGATACTGAAGCTTTCTTT. Encoded protein: CASSADRVGDTEAFF. The variable domain in full, with the rest retrieved from reference TRBV5-1 and TRBJ1-1, is KAGVTQTPRYLIKTRGQQVTLSCSPISGHRSVSWYQQTPGQGLQFLFEYFSETQRNKGNFPGRFSGRQFSNSRSEMNVSTLELGDSALYLCASSADRVGDTEAFFGQGTRLTVV.

The rearrangement links TRBV6-1 to TRBJ2-3; 7 nucleotides line up with TRBD2. The germline CDR1 and CDR2 sequences are MNHNS and SASEGT. V was clipped by 4 bases and J by 4 bases; unmatched bases: 8. The CDR3 runs 15 residues. The CDR3 DNA reads TGTGCCAGCAGTGCACTAGCGCTAGGGGCAGATACGCAGTATTTT. Amino acid sequence: CASSALALGADTQYF.

This sequence joins TRBV27 and TRBJ2-1; D possibly corresponds to TRBD1 (7 bases). The CDR3 runs to 17 residues. Trimming removed 2 bases at V and 0 bases at J, with 14 bases between. From germline, CDR1 is MNHEY and CDR2 SMNVEV (reference sequence). CDR3 DNA: TGTGCCAGCAGTTTAAGCAGGGGGGATAGCTCCTACAATGAGCAGTTCTTC. Its translation is CASSLSRGDSSYNEQFF.

The V call is TRBV7-9, the J call TRBJ2-6, with TRBD2 as a possible D gene (5 bases). CDR1 is SEHNR and CDR2 is FQNEAQ in the germline V gene (reference sequence). The CDR3 has 16 amino acids. Trimming stripped 0 bases from V and 2 bases from J, with 8 bases between. The chain's CDR3 is CASSLARGTGANVLTF. Written as DNA, the CDR3 is TGTGCCAGCAGCTTAGCGCGAGGGACTGGGGCCAACGTCCTGACTTTC.

The rearrangement joins TRBV11-1 to TRBJ1-1; D is perhaps TRBD1 (5 bases). The length of the CDR3 is 16 residues. Germline assignment: CDR1 SGHAT and CDR2 FQDESV (reference sequence). Trimming removed 5 bases from V and 0 bases from J, with 16 bases in between. CDR3 residues: CASSPATTDMNTEAFF. The CDR3 DNA reads as TGTGCCAGCAGCCCGGCTACGACGGACATGAACACTGAAGCTTTCTTT.

V and J are TRBV4-1 and TRBJ2-1, with TRBD1 matching over 8 bases. With V trimmed by 4 bases and J by 5 bases, 4 bases remained unmatched. This CDR3 has 14 residues. Per germline, CDR1 MGHRA and CDR2 YSYEKL. As DNA, the CDR3 is TGCGCCAGCAGCCCAGGACAGGGCGACAATGAGCAGTTCTTC. It is translated as CASSPGQGDNEQFF.

This clone was seen more than once but under ten times. CDR3 bases: TGTGCCAGCAGCCGGGGTGAGAAAGAGACCCAGTACTTC. Translation gives CASSRGEKETQYF. The chain combines TRBV11-1 with TRBJ2-5; maybe TRBD2 (5 bases). Germline V gives CDR1 SGHAT, CDR2 FQDESV (reference sequence). CDR3 length: 13 residues. The ends were cut back, 5 bases at V and 3 bases at J, with 10 bases in the middle.

V gene TRBV9 combines with J gene TRBJ2-2; no clear D. Deletions cut 6 bases from V and 5 bases from J, with 5 bases between. Germline V gene sequence: CDR1 SGDLS, CDR2 YYNGEE. This CDR3 has 11 residues. CDR3 in DNA: TGTGCCAGCACCATGACCGGGGAGCTGTTTTTT. This encodes CASTMTGELFF.

This clone has a single count. The gene calls are TRBV6-5 and TRBJ2-5, with D maybe TRBD2 (6 bases). CDR1 MNHEY and CDR2 SVGAGI come from the germline V gene. The length of the CDR3 is 14 residues. Between the trimmed V and J ends, which lost 2 bases and 5 bases, there was a span of 12 bases. In DNA form, the CDR3 reads TGTGCCAGCAGTTACCGGGGGAGCGGTGAGACCCAGTACTTC. It yields the protein CASSYRGSGETQYF.